These T cell receptor beta chains were read from a single sample in a study of blood T cell repertoires in COVID-19. Profiled with immunoSEQ multiplex PCR; TCRdb holds only in-frame clones, not every one. The table has about 170,000 clones, around 90% seen once; the top ten hold 20% to 30%. The sequenced material came from peripheral blood. These receptors all come from a man aged 55 to 70 with acute or convalescent COVID-19. Both conserved end residues are part of each CDR3. The order of the fields is V gene, D gene, J gene, clone size, CDR3 DNA, CDR3 protein. D genes are given only for firm matches. The listing skips clone size in some rows; elsewhere it reads once, few, many or a size class.

V: TRBV5-1
D: .
J: TRBJ1-2
size: .
DNA: TGCGCCAGCAGCTCCGAACTAGCTAACTATGGCTACACCTTC
CDR3: CASSSELANYGYTF

V: TRBV5-4
D: TRBD2
J: TRBJ2-7
size: .
DNA: TGTGCCAGCAGCCCTGGACTAGCGGGAGGAAGGTACGAGCAGTACTTC
CDR3: CASSPGLAGGRYEQYF

V: TRBV27
D: TRBD1
J: TRBJ1-5
size: .
DNA: TGTGCCAGCAGCCCGGACAGGGGGTTTCAGCCCCAGCATTTT
CDR3: CASSPDRGFQPQHF

V: TRBV10-3
D: TRBD2
J: TRBJ2-7
size: .
DNA: TGTGCCATCAGTGAGCAGCGGGACTCCTACGAGCAGTACTTC
CDR3: CAISEQRDSYEQYF

V: TRBV7-2
D: TRBD2
J: TRBJ2-7
size: .
DNA: TGTGCCAGCAGCTTAGAAGCTAGCGGAGTCTACGAGCAGTACTTC
CDR3: CASSLEASGVYEQYF

V: TRBV27
D: .
J: TRBJ2-2
size: .
DNA: TGTGCCAGCAGTTTAGTCGGCGGGGAGCTGTTTTTT
CDR3: CASSLVGGELFF

V: TRBV10-3
D: TRBD2
J: TRBJ2-3
size: few
DNA: TGTGCCATCAGTGCCGGACTAGCGGGGGCAGGGGATACGCAGTATTTT
CDR3: CAISAGLAGAGDTQYF

V: TRBV15
D: .
J: TRBJ2-1
size: .
DNA: TGTGCCACCAGCTATTCTCAGGGGTTCTCCTACAATGAGCAGTTCTTC
CDR3: CATSYSQGFSYNEQFF

V: TRBV5-4
D: .
J: TRBJ1-2
size: .
DNA: TGTGCCAGCAGTTACAGGGACCTCCCTGGCGGCTACACCTTC
CDR3: CASSYRDLPGGYTF

V: TRBV19
D: .
J: TRBJ1-1
size: once
DNA: TGTGCCAGTAGATGGGGGGAGGCGGGCACTGAAGCTTTCTTT
CDR3: CASRWGEAGTEAFF

V: TRBV5-1
D: .
J: TRBJ2-2
size: .
DNA: TGCGCCAGCAGCTTAGACAGACCGAACACCGGGGAGCTGTTTTTT
CDR3: CASSLDRPNTGELFF

V: TRBV24-1
D: TRBD1
J: TRBJ2-2
size: .
DNA: TGTGCCACCAGTCCAAGGGGGCTGAACACCGGGGAGCTGTTTTTT
CDR3: CATSPRGLNTGELFF

V: TRBV20-1
D: .
J: TRBJ1-2
size: .
DNA: TGCACTGGGGGGGGAGTACATGGCTACACCTTC
CDR3: CTGGGVHGYTF

V: TRBV7-9
D: TRBD1
J: TRBJ1-4
size: .
DNA: TGTGCCAGCAGCTCGACAGGGGGGACGGGTGAAAAACTGTTTTTT
CDR3: CASSSTGGTGEKLFF

V: TRBV6-5
D: TRBD1
J: TRBJ1-6
size: .
DNA: TGTGCCAGCAGTCGGGGACAGCAAAATTCACCCCTCCACTTT
CDR3: CASSRGQQNSPLHF

V: TRBV7-9
D: TRBD2
J: TRBJ2-5
size: .
DNA: TGTGCCAGCAGCCAAGCGGTCGATAGCGGGTCAATGGAGACCCAGTACTTC
CDR3: CASSQAVDSGSMETQYF

V: TRBV19
D: TRBD1
J: TRBJ2-2
size: .
DNA: TGTGCCAGTAGTACAGGGGGCGACACCGGGGAGCTGTTTTTT
CDR3: CASSTGGDTGELFF

V: TRBV9
D: .
J: TRBJ2-7
size: .
DNA: TGTGCCAGCAGCCCGGCGGACTATTACTACGAGCAGTACTTC
CDR3: CASSPADYYYEQYF

V: TRBV6-5
D: TRBD1
J: TRBJ1-2
size: few
DNA: TGTGCCAGCAGGGCGACAGGGGGGCCTGGCTACACCTTC
CDR3: CASRATGGPGYTF

V: TRBV20-1
D: .
J: TRBJ1-5
size: few
DNA: TGCAGTGACTATCAGCCCCAGCATTTT
CDR3: CSDYQPQHF

V: TRBV9
D: TRBD2
J: TRBJ2-1
size: once
DNA: TGTGCCAGCAGCGTAGATCCAGCGGGAGGTTACAATGAGCAGTTCTTC
CDR3: CASSVDPAGGYNEQFF

V: TRBV5-1
D: .
J: TRBJ1-3
size: .
DNA: TGCGCCAGCAGCTTGGGGCGCGGTTCTGGAAACACCATATATTTT
CDR3: CASSLGRGSGNTIYF

V: TRBV30
D: TRBD1
J: TRBJ1-2
size: once
DNA: TGTGCCTGGACCAGGGACAGTAGACATGGCTACACCTTC
CDR3: CAWTRDSRHGYTF

V: TRBV13
D: TRBD2
J: TRBJ2-5
size: .
DNA: TGTGCCAGCAGCGTGACTAGCTGGGCGGAGACCCAGTACTTC
CDR3: CASSVTSWAETQYF

V: TRBV5-1
D: .
J: TRBJ2-7
size: .
DNA: TGCGCCAGCAGCTTGGCCATACTCTCCTACGAGCAGTACTTC
CDR3: CASSLAILSYEQYF

V: TRBV6-5
D: .
J: TRBJ1-1
size: .
DNA: TGTGCCAGCAGTTACTCGAGTGAAGCTTTCTTT
CDR3: CASSYSSEAFF

V: TRBV7-7
D: TRBD2
J: TRBJ2-3
size: .
DNA: TGTGCCAGCAGCCCTAGCGGGAGGACAGATACGCAGTATTTT
CDR3: CASSPSGRTDTQYF

V: TRBV2
D: .
J: TRBJ1-1
size: .
DNA: TGTGCCAGCCACGGCCAGACAAACACTGAAGCTTTCTTT
CDR3: CASHGQTNTEAFF

V: TRBV5-1
D: .
J: TRBJ1-3
size: .
DNA: TGCGCCAGCAGCCCCGGGACATCTGGAAACACCATATATTTT
CDR3: CASSPGTSGNTIYF

V: TRBV5-1
D: .
J: TRBJ2-3
size: .
DNA: TGCGCCAGCAGCCCTCTGAGCACAGATACGCAGTATTTT
CDR3: CASSPLSTDTQYF

V: TRBV5-4
D: TRBD2
J: TRBJ2-3
size: .
DNA: TGTGCCAGCAGCTTGGAACTAGCGAGAGCTCTGGGAGATACGCAGTATTTT
CDR3: CASSLELARALGDTQYF

V: TRBV5-6
D: TRBD1
J: TRBJ2-7
size: .
DNA: TGTGCCAGCAGCTTCGGGACAGGGGGTTTGGACGAGCAGTACTTC
CDR3: CASSFGTGGLDEQYF

V: TRBV5-4
D: TRBD1
J: TRBJ2-3
size: .
DNA: TGTGCCAGCAGGATCAGGGGGTTGGATACGCAGTATTTT
CDR3: CASRIRGLDTQYF

V: TRBV5-1
D: .
J: TRBJ2-5
size: once
DNA: TGCGCCAGCAGCTTGGGGTCAGGCATTCAAGAGACCCAGTACTTC
CDR3: CASSLGSGIQETQYF

V: TRBV5-8
D: .
J: TRBJ1-6
size: .
DNA: TGTGCCAGCAGCTTGGACAGGGATTCACCCCTCCACTTT
CDR3: CASSLDRDSPLHF

V: TRBV6-5
D: TRBD1
J: TRBJ2-2
size: .
DNA: TGTGCCAGCACCCACAGGGGGGCGATCGGGGAGCTGTTTTTT
CDR3: CASTHRGAIGELFF

V: TRBV2
D: TRBD1
J: TRBJ1-5
size: .
DNA: TGTGCCAGCAGTGAACTGACAGGGGCCGTTGTCGGGGATCAGCCCCAGCATTTT
CDR3: CASSELTGAVVGDQPQHF

V: TRBV18
D: .
J: TRBJ2-3
size: .
DNA: TGTGCCAGCTCACCACGATCTATGACAGATACGCAGTATTTT
CDR3: CASSPRSMTDTQYF

V: TRBV5-1
D: .
J: TRBJ1-4
size: few
DNA: TGCGCCAGCAGCTTGGATGTCGGGGGAGCGGAAAAACTGTTTTTT
CDR3: CASSLDVGGAEKLFF

V: TRBV18
D: TRBD1
J: TRBJ1-4
size: .
DNA: TGTGCCAGCTCACTCAGGACAGGGTTCGGTAATGAAAAACTGTTTTTT
CDR3: CASSLRTGFGNEKLFF

V: TRBV10-3
D: TRBD1
J: TRBJ1-3
size: .
DNA: TGTGCCATCAGTGAGTCGTCAGGGGGCTCTGGAAACACCATATATTTT
CDR3: CAISESSGGSGNTIYF

V: TRBV12-5
D: TRBD1
J: TRBJ2-5
size: .
DNA: TGTGCTAGTGGCGCGGGACAGGGCTGGGAGACCCAGTACTTC
CDR3: CASGAGQGWETQYF

V: TRBV6-5
D: TRBD1
J: TRBJ2-7
size: .
DNA: TGTGCCAGCAGTTACTCAGGACAGGTCTACGAGCAGTACTTC
CDR3: CASSYSGQVYEQYF

V: TRBV10-3
D: .
J: TRBJ1-3
size: .
DNA: TGTGCCATCAGTGAGACGAGACAGGACTCTGGAAACACCATATATTTT
CDR3: CAISETRQDSGNTIYF

V: TRBV19
D: TRBD1
J: TRBJ1-6
size: .
DNA: TGTGCCAGTAGTATACGGACAGGGCGAAATTCACCCCTCCACTTT
CDR3: CASSIRTGRNSPLHF